Described below is a single TCR beta chain sequence and its context. The data belong to a study of shared clonotypes between healthy human individuals. Produced via immunoSEQ multiplex PCR; TCRdb's table is partial and in-frame only. The data hold about 360,000 clones, with more than 60% observed a single time. CDR1 LNHDA and CDR2 SQIVND come from the germline V gene (reference sequence). V gave up 3 bases and J gave up 4 bases, with 13 bases separating them. There are 15 residues in the CDR3. The sequenced sample consisted of memory CD4+ T cells sorted from blood. Specified subset: CD45RA-negative fraction. The TCR was taken from a man in his thirties or forties in good health. The chain employs TRBV19 and TRBJ2-1, with D perhaps matching TRBD1 or TRBD2 (5 bases each). The CDR3: CASSMSGTAYNEQFF. For the CDR3, the DNA is TGTGCCAGTAGTATGTCCGGGACGGCTTACAATGAGCAGTTCTTC.